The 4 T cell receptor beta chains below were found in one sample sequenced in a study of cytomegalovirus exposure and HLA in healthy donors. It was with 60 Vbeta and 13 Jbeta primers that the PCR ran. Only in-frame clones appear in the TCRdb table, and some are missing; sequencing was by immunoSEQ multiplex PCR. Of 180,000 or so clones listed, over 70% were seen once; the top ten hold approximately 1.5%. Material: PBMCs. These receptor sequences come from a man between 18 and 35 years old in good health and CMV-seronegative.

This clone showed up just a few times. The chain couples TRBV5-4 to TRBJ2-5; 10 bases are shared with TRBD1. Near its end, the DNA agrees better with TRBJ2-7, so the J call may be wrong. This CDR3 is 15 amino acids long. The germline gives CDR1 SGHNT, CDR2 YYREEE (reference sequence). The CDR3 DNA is TGTGCCAGCAGCTCACCGGGACAGGGGATACACGAGCAGTACTTC. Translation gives CASSSPGQGIHEQYF.

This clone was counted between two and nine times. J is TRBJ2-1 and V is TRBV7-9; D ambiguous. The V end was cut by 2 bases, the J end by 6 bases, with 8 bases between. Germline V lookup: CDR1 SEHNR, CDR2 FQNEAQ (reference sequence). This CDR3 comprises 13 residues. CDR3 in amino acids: CASSLTQANEQFF. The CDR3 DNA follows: TGTGCCAGCAGCTTAACCCAGGCCAATGAGCAGTTCTTC.

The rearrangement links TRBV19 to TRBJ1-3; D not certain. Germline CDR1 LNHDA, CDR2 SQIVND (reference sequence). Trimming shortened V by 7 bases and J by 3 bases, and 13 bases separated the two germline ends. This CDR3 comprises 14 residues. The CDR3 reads CASIGEKIGNTIYF. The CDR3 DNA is TGTGCCAGTATTGGGGAGAAAATTGGAAACACCATATATTTT.

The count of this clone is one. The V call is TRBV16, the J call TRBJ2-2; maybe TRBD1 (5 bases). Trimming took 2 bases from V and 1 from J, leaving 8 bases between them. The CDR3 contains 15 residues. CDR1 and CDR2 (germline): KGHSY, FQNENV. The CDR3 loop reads CASSQSQGNTGELFF. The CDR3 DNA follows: TGTGCCAGCAGCCAAAGTCAGGGGAACACCGGGGAGCTGTTTTTT.